The present entry profiles one T cell receptor (beta chain) with its context. Its antigen is not known. At one end, the junction sequence differs from germline, possibly due to a read error. CDR1 is LGHDT and CDR2 is YNNKEL in the germline V gene (reference sequence). CDR3 length equals 15 residues. Sample-barcoded 5' priming and a J-beta primer mix drove a second PCR of 7 to 11 cycles. All samples yielded 2.5 million or more CDR3-containing paired-end reads. TCRdb re-analysed the 5' RACE reads in MiXCR, keeping a single row per CDR3 protein. The sample has 600,000 to 650,000 distinct CDR3 sequences, 45% to 65% seen once; the top ten hold approximately 37%. These data come from a study of blood T cells in healthy people across ages. Findings of the study overall: Across the age range, TCR beta diversity per million T cells fell in a roughly linear way. Observed TCR beta diversity showed a strong correlation with the percentage of naive T cells as measured by flow cytometry. More naive CD4+ cells and higher diversity were found in long-lived than in aged donors.

The clonotype originates from a man aged 55 to 69 in good health. The genes are TRBV3-1 and TRBJ1-2; 11 positions agree with TRBD1. Source material: blood. The CDR3 DNA follows: TGTGCCGGCAGCCCCGCCGGACAGGGGGCGGGTGGCTACACCTTC. This encodes CAGSPAGQGAGGYTF. Looking up the rest from reference TRBV3-1 and TRBJ1-2 gives the full variable domain: DTAVSQTPKYLVTQMGNDKSIKCEQNLGHDTMYWYKQDSKKFLKIMFSYNNKELIINETVPNRFSPKSPDKAHLNLHINSLELGDSAVYFCAGSPAGQGAGGYTFGSGTRLTVV.